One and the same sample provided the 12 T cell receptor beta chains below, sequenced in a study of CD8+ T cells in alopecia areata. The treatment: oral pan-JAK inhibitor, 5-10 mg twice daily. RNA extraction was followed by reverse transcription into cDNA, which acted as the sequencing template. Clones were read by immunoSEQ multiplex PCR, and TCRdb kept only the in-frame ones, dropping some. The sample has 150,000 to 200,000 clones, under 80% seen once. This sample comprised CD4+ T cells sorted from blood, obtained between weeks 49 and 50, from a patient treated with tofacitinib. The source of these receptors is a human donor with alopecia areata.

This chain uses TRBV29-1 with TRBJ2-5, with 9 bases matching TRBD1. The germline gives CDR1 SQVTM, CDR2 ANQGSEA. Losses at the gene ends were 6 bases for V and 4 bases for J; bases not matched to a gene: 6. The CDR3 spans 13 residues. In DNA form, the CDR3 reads TGCAGCGTCGCGGGACAGGGCGGAGAGACCCAGTACTTC. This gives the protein CSVAGQGGETQYF. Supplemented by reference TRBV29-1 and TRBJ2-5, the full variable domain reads SAVISQKPSRDICQRGTSLTIQCQVDSQVTMMFWYRQQPGQSLTLIATANQGSEATYESGFVIDKFPISRPNLTFSTLTVSNMSPEDSSIYLCSVAGQGGETQYFGPGTRLLVL.

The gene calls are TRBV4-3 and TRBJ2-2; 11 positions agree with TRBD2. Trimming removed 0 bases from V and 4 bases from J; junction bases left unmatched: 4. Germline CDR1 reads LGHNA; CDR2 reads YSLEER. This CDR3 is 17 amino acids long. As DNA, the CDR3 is TGCGCCAGCAGCCAAGAACTAGCGGGGGTGAGCACCGGGGAGCTGTTTTTT. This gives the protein CASSQELAGVSTGELFF.

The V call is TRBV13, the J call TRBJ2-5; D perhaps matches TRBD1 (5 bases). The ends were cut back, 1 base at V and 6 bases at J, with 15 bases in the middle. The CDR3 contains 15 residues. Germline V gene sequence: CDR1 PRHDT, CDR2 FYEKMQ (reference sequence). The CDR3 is CASSLVTERSQTQYF. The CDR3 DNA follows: TGTGCCAGCAGCTTAGTGACAGAGCGCTCCCAGACCCAGTACTTC.

The CDR3 DNA reads TGTGCCAGTAGGATTGGGGGGGCAACAGATACGCAGTATTTT. Its translation: CASRIGGATDTQYF. This chain uses TRBV19 with TRBJ2-3, with D perhaps matching TRBD2 (7 bases). Per germline, CDR1 LNHDA and CDR2 SQIVND (reference sequence). V was shortened by 6 bases and J by 3 bases, with 13 bases between the two germline ends. The CDR3 extends over 14 amino acids.

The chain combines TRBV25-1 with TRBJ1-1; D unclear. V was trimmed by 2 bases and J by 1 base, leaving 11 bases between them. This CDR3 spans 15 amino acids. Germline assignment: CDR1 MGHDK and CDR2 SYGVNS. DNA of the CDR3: TGTGCCAGCAGTGAAGGTGGCAGACCGAACACTGAAGCTTTCTTT. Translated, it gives CASSEGGRPNTEAFF.

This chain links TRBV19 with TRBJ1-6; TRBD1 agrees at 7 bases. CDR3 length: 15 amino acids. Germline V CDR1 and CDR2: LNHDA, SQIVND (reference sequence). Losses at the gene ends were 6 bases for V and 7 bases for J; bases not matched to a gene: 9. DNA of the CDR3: TGTGCCAGTAGCCCCGGGACAGCCTTAAATTCACCCCTCCACTTT. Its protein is CASSPGTALNSPLHF.

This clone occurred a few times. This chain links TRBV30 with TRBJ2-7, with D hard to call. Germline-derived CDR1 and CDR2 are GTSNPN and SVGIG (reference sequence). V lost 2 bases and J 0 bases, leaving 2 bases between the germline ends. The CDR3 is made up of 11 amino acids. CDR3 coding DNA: TGTGCCTGGAGTATCTCCTACGAGCAGTACTTC. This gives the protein CAWSISYEQYF.

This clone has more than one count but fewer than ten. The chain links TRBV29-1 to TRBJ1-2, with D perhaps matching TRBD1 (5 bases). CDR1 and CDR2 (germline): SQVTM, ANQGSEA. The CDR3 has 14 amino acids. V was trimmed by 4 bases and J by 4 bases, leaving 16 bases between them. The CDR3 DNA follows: TGCAGCGTTGTGCGGGGGACCTCTGGCTATGGCTACACCTTC. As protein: CSVVRGTSGYGYTF.

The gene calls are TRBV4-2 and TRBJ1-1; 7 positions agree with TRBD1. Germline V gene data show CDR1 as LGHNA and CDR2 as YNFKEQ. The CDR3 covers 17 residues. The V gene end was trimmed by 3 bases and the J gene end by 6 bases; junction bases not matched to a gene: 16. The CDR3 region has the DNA TGTGCCAGCAGCCAGGAAACCCCTGGGACAGCCATCGCTGAAGCTTTCTTT. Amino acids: CASSQETPGTAIAEAFF.

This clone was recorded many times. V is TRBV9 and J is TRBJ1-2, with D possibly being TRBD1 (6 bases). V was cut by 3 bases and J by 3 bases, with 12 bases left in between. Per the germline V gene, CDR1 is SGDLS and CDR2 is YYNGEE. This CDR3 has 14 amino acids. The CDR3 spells CASSEQGIDYGYTF. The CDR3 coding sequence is TGTGCCAGCAGCGAACAGGGAATTGACTATGGCTACACCTTC. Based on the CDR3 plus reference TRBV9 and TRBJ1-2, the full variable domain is DSGVTQTPKHLITATGQRVTLRCSPRSGDLSVYWYQQSLDQGLQFLIQYYNGEERAKGNILERFSAQQFPDLHSELNLSSLELGDSALYFCASSEQGIDYGYTFGSGTRLTVV.

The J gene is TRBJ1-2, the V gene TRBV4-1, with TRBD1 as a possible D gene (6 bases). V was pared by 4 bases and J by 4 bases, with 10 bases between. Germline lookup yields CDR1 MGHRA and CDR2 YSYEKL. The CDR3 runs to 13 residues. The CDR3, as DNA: TGCGCCAGCAGCCTCTTACAGGGCTATGGCTACACCTTC. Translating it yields CASSLLQGYGYTF.

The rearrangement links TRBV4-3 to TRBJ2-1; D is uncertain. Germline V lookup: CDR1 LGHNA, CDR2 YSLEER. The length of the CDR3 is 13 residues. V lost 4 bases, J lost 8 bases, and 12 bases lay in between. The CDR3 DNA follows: TGCGCCAGCAGCCTCAACCGAGCTGATGAGCAGTTCTTC. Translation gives CASSLNRADEQFF.